A selection of T cell receptor beta chains follows, all from one sample in a study of blood T cell repertoires in COVID-19. Libraries were prepared by immunoSEQ multiplex PCR; TCRdb keeps only in-frame clonotypes and omits some of them. The data show roughly 78,000 clones, 88% seen once. The specimen sequenced was peripheral blood. The receptors here all came from a man aged 50 or older with acute or convalescent COVID-19. Each CDR3 is given with its conserved first and last residue. D genes are given only for firm matches. Where a row states a size, it is once, few, many or the class of an expanded clone; other rows omit it.

D	V	size	length	J	CDR3	DNA
TRBD1	TRBV7-3	-	13	TRBJ2-7	CASSRDRGYEQYF	TGTGCCAGCAGCCGGGACAGGGGCTACGAGCAGTACTTC
TRBD1	TRBV5-5	-	12	TRBJ1-1	CASSWGTGEGFF	TGTGCCAGCAGCTGGGGGACAGGGGAGGGTTTCTTT
TRBD1	TRBV5-1	-	12	TRBJ2-7	CASSPDRAEQYF	TGCGCCAGCAGCCCCGACAGGGCCGAGCAGTACTTC
TRBD1	TRBV7-2	-	17	TRBJ1-5	CASSLVAGGRGNQPQHF	TGTGCCAGCAGCTTAGTGGCAGGGGGCCGAGGCAATCAGCCCCAGCATTTT
-	TRBV7-6	-	22	TRBJ2-2	CASSLGSNLVNTETEGTGELFF	TGTGCCAGCAGCTTAGGTTCAAACCTAGTAAACACAGAGACGGAGGGTACCGGGGAGCTGTTTTTT
-	TRBV6-5	-	15	TRBJ2-6	CASRGLPSGANVLTF	TGTGCCAGCAGGGGACTGCCCTCTGGGGCCAACGTCCTGACTTTC
TRBD1	TRBV5-1	-	16	TRBJ2-5	CASSLGGQGYQETQYF	TGCGCCAGCAGCTTGGGGGGACAGGGGTACCAAGAGACCCAGTACTTC
TRBD1	TRBV29-1	-	13	TRBJ1-6	CSVRTGGNSPLHF	TGCAGCGTTCGGACAGGGGGTAATTCACCCCTCCACTTT
TRBD1	TRBV27	-	14	TRBJ2-7	CASSMGQATYEQYF	TGTGCCAGCAGTATGGGACAGGCCACCTACGAGCAGTACTTC
TRBD1	TRBV18	-	15	TRBJ1-1	CASSPPGQGAAEAFF	TGTGCCAGCTCACCCCCCGGGCAGGGGGCGGCTGAAGCTTTCTTT
TRBD2	TRBV5-1	once	19	TRBJ2-3	CASSVPIKHSGISTDTQYF	TGCGCCAGCAGCGTACCGATTAAGCATAGCGGGATTAGCACAGATACGCAGTATTTT
-	TRBV29-1	-	14	TRBJ2-7	CSVVRQGISYEQYF	TGCAGCGTTGTGCGGCAGGGGATTTCCTACGAGCAGTACTTC
TRBD1	TRBV3-1/TRBV3-2	-	14	TRBJ1-4	CASSQGQGRGKLFF	TGTGCCAGCAGCCAGGGACAGGGTAGGGGAAAACTGTTTTTT
TRBD2	TRBV24-1	-	17	TRBJ2-3	CATSDAGTSGRLDTQYF	TGTGCCACCAGTGATGCGGGGACTAGCGGGAGGTTGGATACGCAGTATTTT
TRBD2	TRBV9	-	13	TRBJ2-1	CASRASGVGEQFF	TGTGCCAGCAGGGCTAGCGGGGTCGGTGAGCAGTTCTTC
-	TRBV7-8	once	14	TRBJ1-6	CASSLATYNSPLHF	TGTGCCAGCAGCTTAGCTACCTATAATTCACCCCTCCACTTT
-	TRBV7-7	-	14	TRBJ2-6	CASSPRAGANVLTF	TGTGCTAGCAGCCCACGAGCTGGGGCCAACGTCCTGACTTTC
TRBD1	TRBV3-1/TRBV3-2	-	14	TRBJ1-2	CASSQTSQGSGYTF	TGTGCCAGCAGCCAAACCTCACAGGGGAGCGGCTACACCTTC
TRBD1	TRBV9	-	14	TRBJ2-5	CASSPGQGWETQYF	TGTGCCAGCAGCCCGGGACAGGGGTGGGAGACCCAGTACTTC
-	TRBV10-3	-	14	TRBJ1-1	CAISESKGFGEAFF	TGTGCCATCAGTGAGTCGAAGGGGTTCGGTGAAGCTTTCTTT
-	TRBV5-1	once	16	TRBJ1-4	CASSFRSPPTNEKLFF	TGCGCCAGCAGCTTTAGATCCCCGCCAACTAATGAAAAACTGTTTTTT
-	TRBV2	-	15	TRBJ2-2	CASSVKRANTGELFF	TGTGCCAGCAGTGTTAAGCGGGCTAACACCGGGGAGCTGTTTTTT
TRBD1	TRBV24-1	-	16	TRBJ2-2	CATSDRGHANTGELFF	TGTGCCACCAGTGATAGGGGGCACGCGAACACCGGGGAGCTGTTTTTT
TRBD1	TRBV5-1	-	14	TRBJ1-1	CASSSPGQGTEAFF	TGCGCCAGCAGCTCCCCGGGACAGGGGACTGAAGCTTTCTTT
-	TRBV20-1	-	13	TRBJ2-1	CSASHGAADEQFF	TGCAGTGCTAGTCATGGGGCAGCCGATGAGCAGTTCTTC
TRBD2	TRBV4-1	-	16	TRBJ2-5	CASSRTSGGEQETQYF	TGCGCCAGCAGCCGGACTAGCGGGGGCGAACAAGAGACCCAGTACTTC
TRBD1	TRBV28	-	15	TRBJ1-6	CASSPGQGGNSPLHF	TGTGCCAGCAGCCCCGGACAGGGCGGGAATTCACCCCTCCACTTT
-	TRBV6-6	-	12	TRBJ1-2	CASSGDNPGYTF	TGTGCCAGCAGTGGTGACAATCCTGGCTACACCTTC
-	TRBV11-2	-	13	TRBJ1-2	CASSLIQSYGYTF	TGTGCCAGCAGCTTAATCCAGTCTTATGGCTACACCTTC
-	TRBV19	-	15	TRBJ2-5	CASSIGQAGQETQYF	TGTGCCAGTAGTATAGGCCAGGCTGGCCAAGAGACCCAGTACTTC
TRBD2	TRBV27	-	18	TRBJ2-4	CASSLLTSGGAGKNIQYF	TGTGCCAGCAGTTTGCTAACTAGCGGGGGGGCCGGCAAAAACATTCAGTACTTC
-	TRBV5-4	-	14	TRBJ1-1	CASSSRGRVTEAFF	TGTGCCAGCAGCTCCAGGGGCCGTGTCACTGAAGCTTTCTTT
TRBD2	TRBV7-3	-	14	TRBJ2-2	CASSLLAGGRELFF	TGTGCCAGCAGCTTACTCGCGGGAGGCCGGGAGCTGTTTTTT
TRBD2	TRBV7-8	-	15	TRBJ2-1	CASSSGGSSYNEQFF	TGTGCCAGCAGCAGCGGGGGGAGCTCCTACAATGAGCAGTTCTTC
TRBD1	TRBV6-5	-	16	TRBJ2-1	CASSYSGGQGYNEQFF	TGTGCCAGCAGTTACTCGGGGGGACAGGGCTACAATGAGCAGTTCTTC
-	TRBV5-6	-	16	TRBJ1-4	CASTKSGSGDVEKLFF	TGTGCCAGCACAAAATCTGGATCGGGGGATGTTGAAAAACTGTTTTTT
-	TRBV6-2/TRBV6-3	-	20	TRBJ1-5	CASSYSLRSKGSVSNQPQHF	TGTGCCAGCAGTTACTCGTTGCGTTCGAAGGGGTCGGTGAGCAATCAGCCCCAGCATTTT
-	TRBV4-2	-	16	TRBJ2-7	CASSRGDRFSSYEQYF	TGTGCCAGCAGCCGGGGAGACAGGTTCAGTTCCTACGAGCAGTACTTC
-	TRBV4-1	-	18	TRBJ1-3	CASSQDESGAFSGNTIYF	TGCGCCAGCAGCCAAGATGAGTCAGGGGCGTTCTCTGGAAACACCATATATTTT
-	TRBV5-1	-	11	TRBJ2-5	CASSAQETQYF	TGCGCCAGCAGCGCGCAAGAGACCCAGTACTTC
-	TRBV12-5	-	15	TRBJ2-7	CASGLGQLQTYEQYF	TGTGCTAGTGGTCTTGGACAGCTTCAAACCTACGAGCAGTACTTC
TRBD2	TRBV19	-	17	TRBJ2-1	CASSILSGTSGGALQFF	TGTGCCAGTAGTATTCTTTCCGGGACTAGCGGGGGGGCCCTTCAGTTCTTC
TRBD1	TRBV19	-	13	TRBJ1-1	CASRADRGTEAFF	TGTGCCAGTAGGGCGGACAGGGGCACTGAAGCTTTCTTT
TRBD1	TRBV3-1/TRBV3-2	-	15	TRBJ2-7	CASSQGKNRGYEQYF	TGTGCCAGCAGCCAAGGCAAAAACAGGGGCTACGAGCAGTACTTC
TRBD1	TRBV24-1	medium-sized	15	TRBJ2-3	CATRGGQGITDTQYF	TGTGCCACCAGGGGAGGACAGGGAATCACAGATACGCAGTATTTT
-	TRBV4-2	few	18	TRBJ2-2	CASSQEGVAATNTGELFF	TGTGCCAGCAGCCAAGAAGGGGTAGCGGCAACAAACACCGGGGAGCTGTTTTTT
-	TRBV4-2	-	14	TRBJ1-1	CASSQDHGNTEAFF	TGTGCCAGCAGCCAAGATCACGGGAACACTGAAGCTTTCTTT
-	TRBV4-1	-	14	TRBJ2-7	CASSQDWRGNEQYF	TGCGCCAGCAGCCAAGATTGGCGGGGAAACGAGCAGTACTTC
TRBD2	TRBV5-4	-	18	TRBJ2-5	CASSLEPWAGGPGETQYF	TGTGCCAGCAGCTTGGAGCCCTGGGCGGGGGGGCCAGGAGAGACCCAGTACTTC
-	TRBV19	-	15	TRBJ1-3	CASSIRPSSGNTIYF	TGTGCCAGTAGTATCAGGCCGAGCTCTGGAAACACCATATATTTT
-	TRBV12-3/TRBV12-4	-	13	TRBJ1-3	CASRSLSGNTIYF	TGTGCCAGCAGATCCCTGAGCGGGAACACCATATATTTT
TRBD1	TRBV2	-	13	TRBJ1-2	CASSEEGASGYTF	TGTGCCAGCAGTGAAGAGGGGGCGAGTGGCTACACCTTC
-	TRBV28	-	15	TRBJ1-6	CASSLGGDRNSPLHF	TGTGCCAGCAGTTTAGGGGGGGATCGGAATTCACCCCTCCACTTT